This TCR beta chain was identified in a study of T and B cells in COVID-19 patients. Study-level information: The recovered cohort's median age was about 35 years, versus about 63 years in active infection.

From blood, about 240-500 ng of genomic DNA served as TRB template. General study results and limits: Sorted SARS-CoV-2-responsive or tetramer+ T cells and CD4+, regulatory and CD8+ subsets were not yet sequenced. Active COVID-19 showed highly clonal TRB repertoires; recovery showed diversity and richness above healthy donors.

This clonotype was seen a few times. Its antigen remains unidentified. TRB rearrangements were amplified by multiplex PCR with BIOMED2 TRB-A/B primers. One entry per CDR3 protein, called by TCRdb with MiXCR from the multiplex PCR reads. The table records tens of thousands of distinct CDR3 sequences, about 31% of them present only once. Germline CDR1 and CDR2: SNHLY and FYNNEI. Between the trimmed V and J ends, which lost 11 bases and 4 bases, there was a span of 14 bases. This CDR3 has 13 amino acids. The rearrangement links TRBV2 to TRBJ2-2; weak D call: TRBD1 (5 bases). This clonotype was obtained from a human donor who had recovered from COVID-19. The sample comprised blood. Here the CDR3 reads CAAEGDATGELFF. The CDR3 DNA reads as TGTGCCGCTGAAGGGGATGCCACCGGGGAGCTGTTTTTT.